This TCR beta chain comes out of a study of blood T cell repertoires in COVID-19. As for the study in general: Some COVID-19 samples were acute and others convalescent; all came from the United States, Italy and Spain. PBMCs, B-cell-depleted T cells, or T cells provided the cDNA or gDNA that made up the material.

Original data processing: Counts of nucleated cells, estimated from reference gene primer amplification, were obtained. Here immunoSEQ multiplex PCR was the method, and the copy in TCRdb shows in-frame clones only, minus some. From that table come the V and J calls and clone size; the DNA was used to work out D and trimming. The table lists nearly 200,000 clones, 70% to 90% of them singletons. Looked up from germline, CDR1 is LNHDA and CDR2 is SQIVND (reference sequence). This CDR3 comprises 17 residues. V was clipped by 3 bases and J by 0 bases, with 15 bases between them. This TCR was recovered from a woman aged 40 to 55 who had recovered from COVID-19. The sequencing input was peripheral blood. The genes are TRBV19 and TRBJ1-5; D might be TRBD1 (5 bases). In DNA, the CDR3 is TGTGCCAGTAGTATGTCGGGACTACGAGATAGCAATCAGCCCCAGCATTTT. Residues: CASSMSGLRDSNQPQHF.